The TCR beta chain described here comes from a study of blood T cell repertoires in COVID-19. Looking at the study overall: Specimens from acute and convalescent COVID-19 originated in the United States, Italy and Spain.

Sequenced by immunoSEQ multiplex PCR; TCRdb stores in-frame clones only, minus some. Of around 24,000 clones listed, almost 90% are singletons. V lost 0 bases and J 4 bases, leaving 16 bases between the germline ends. The CDR3 consists of 17 residues. Germline loops: CDR1 LGHNA, CDR2 YSLEER. The specimen was peripheral blood. This clonotype was obtained from a man in his 70s with acute or convalescent COVID-19. This chain joins TRBV4-3 and TRBJ1-3; D is unclear. CDR3 bases: TGCGCCAGCAGCCAAGAAGGCGGCGGATCGGGGGGAAACACCATATATTTT. It yields the protein CASSQEGGGSGGNTIYF.